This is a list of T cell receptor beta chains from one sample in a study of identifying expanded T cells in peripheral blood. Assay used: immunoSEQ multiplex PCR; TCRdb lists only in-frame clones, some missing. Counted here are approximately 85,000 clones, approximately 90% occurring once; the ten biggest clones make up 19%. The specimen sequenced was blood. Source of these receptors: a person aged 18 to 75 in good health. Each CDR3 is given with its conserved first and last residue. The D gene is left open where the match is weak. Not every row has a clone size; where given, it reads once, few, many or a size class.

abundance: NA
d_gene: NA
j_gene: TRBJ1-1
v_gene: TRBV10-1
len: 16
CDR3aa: CASSEKSWFARTEAFF
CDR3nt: TGCGCCAGCAGTGAAAAGAGTTGGTTCGCCCGGACTGAAGCTTTCTTT

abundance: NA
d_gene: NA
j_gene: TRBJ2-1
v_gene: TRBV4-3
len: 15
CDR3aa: CASSQEYDVLGGQFF
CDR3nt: TGCGCCAGCAGCCAAGAGTATGATGTTTTAGGGGGGCAGTTCTTC

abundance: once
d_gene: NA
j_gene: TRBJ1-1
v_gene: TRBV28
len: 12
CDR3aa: CASSPQGDEAFF
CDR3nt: TGTGCCAGCAGTCCTCAAGGCGACGAAGCTTTCTTT

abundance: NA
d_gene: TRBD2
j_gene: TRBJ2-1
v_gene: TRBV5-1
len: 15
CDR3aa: CASSLGGRGYNEQFF
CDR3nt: TGCGCCAGCAGCTTGGGAGGGAGGGGATACAATGAGCAGTTCTTC

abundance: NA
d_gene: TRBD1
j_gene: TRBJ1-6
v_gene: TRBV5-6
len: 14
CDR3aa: CASSRGQGDSPLHF
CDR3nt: TGTGCCAGCAGCCGGGGACAGGGGGATTCACCCCTCCACTTT

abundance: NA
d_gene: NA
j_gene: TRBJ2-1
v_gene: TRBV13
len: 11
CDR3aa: CASGQSGEQFF
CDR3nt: TGTGCCAGCGGACAGTCCGGGGAGCAGTTCTTC

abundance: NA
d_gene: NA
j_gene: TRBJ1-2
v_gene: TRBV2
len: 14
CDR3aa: CASSERGGGYGYTF
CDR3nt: TGTGCCAGCAGTGAAAGAGGGGGAGGCTATGGCTACACCTTC

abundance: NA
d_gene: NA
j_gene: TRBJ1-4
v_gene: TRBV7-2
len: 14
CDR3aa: CASSSGRVGEKLFF
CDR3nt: TGTGCCAGCAGCTCTGGACGGGTTGGGGAAAAACTGTTTTTT

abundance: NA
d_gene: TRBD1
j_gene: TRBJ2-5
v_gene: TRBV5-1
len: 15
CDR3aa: CASRSDRGLGETQYF
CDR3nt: TGCGCCAGCAGATCGGACAGGGGTCTAGGAGAGACCCAGTACTTC

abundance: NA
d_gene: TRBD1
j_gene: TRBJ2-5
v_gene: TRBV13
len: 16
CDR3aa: CASSRAGTGDGKTQYF
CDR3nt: TGTGCCAGCAGCCGCGCCGGGACAGGAGATGGAAAGACCCAGTACTTC

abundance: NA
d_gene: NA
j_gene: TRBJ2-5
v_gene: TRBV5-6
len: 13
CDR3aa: CASSPGPEETQYF
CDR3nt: TGTGCCAGCAGCCCCGGACCCGAAGAGACCCAGTACTTC

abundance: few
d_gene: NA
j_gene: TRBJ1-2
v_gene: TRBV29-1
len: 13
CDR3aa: CSVDPWGGYGYTF
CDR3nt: TGCAGCGTTGACCCATGGGGAGGCTATGGCTACACCTTC

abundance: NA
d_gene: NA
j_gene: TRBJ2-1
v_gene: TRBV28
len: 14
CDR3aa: CASSGASSYNEQFF
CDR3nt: TGTGCCAGCAGTGGCGCTAGCTCCTACAATGAGCAGTTCTTC

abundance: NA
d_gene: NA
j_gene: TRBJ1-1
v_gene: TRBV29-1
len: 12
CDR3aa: CSVADRNTEAFF
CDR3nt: TGCAGCGTCGCGGACAGGAACACTGAAGCTTTCTTT

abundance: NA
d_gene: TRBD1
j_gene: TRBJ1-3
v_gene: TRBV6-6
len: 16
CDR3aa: CASSRDRRFSGNTIYF
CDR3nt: TGTGCCAGCAGCCGGGACAGGAGGTTCTCTGGAAACACCATATATTTT

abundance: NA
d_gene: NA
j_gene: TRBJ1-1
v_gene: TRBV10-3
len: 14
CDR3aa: CAISDNRDLSPAFF
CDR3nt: TGTGCCATCAGTGATAACAGGGACCTATCTCCAGCTTTCTTT

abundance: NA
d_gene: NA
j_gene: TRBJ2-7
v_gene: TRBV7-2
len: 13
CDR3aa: CASSLSASYEQYF
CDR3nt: TGTGCCAGCAGCTTAAGCGCCAGCTACGAGCAGTACTTC

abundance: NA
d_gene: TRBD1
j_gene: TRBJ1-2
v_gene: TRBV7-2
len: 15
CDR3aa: CASSSRGQQFNGYTF
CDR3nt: TGTGCCAGCAGCTCGAGGGGGCAGCAGTTTAATGGCTACACCTTC

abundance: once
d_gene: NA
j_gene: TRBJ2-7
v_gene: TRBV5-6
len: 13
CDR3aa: CASSLTGTYEQYF
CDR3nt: TGTGCCAGCAGCTTGACAGGAACCTACGAGCAGTACTTC

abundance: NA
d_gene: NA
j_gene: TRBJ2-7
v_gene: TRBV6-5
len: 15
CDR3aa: CASSYSGSHLFEQYF
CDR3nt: TGTGCCAGCAGTTACTCGGGTAGCCACCTTTTCGAGCAGTACTTC

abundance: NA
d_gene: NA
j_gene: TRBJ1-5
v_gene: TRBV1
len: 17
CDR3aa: CTSSQVGGLVSNQPQHF
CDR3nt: TGCACCAGCAGCCAAGTGGGGGGACTGGTTAGCAATCAGCCCCAGCATTTT

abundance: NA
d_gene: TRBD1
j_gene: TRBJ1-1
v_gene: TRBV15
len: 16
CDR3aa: CATSGPQGDPNTEAFF
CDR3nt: TGTGCCACCAGCGGCCCACAGGGGGATCCTAACACTGAAGCTTTCTTT

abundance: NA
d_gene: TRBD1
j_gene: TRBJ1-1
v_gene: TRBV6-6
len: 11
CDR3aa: CASRYRGQAFF
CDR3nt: TGTGCCAGCAGGTACAGGGGGCAAGCTTTCTTT

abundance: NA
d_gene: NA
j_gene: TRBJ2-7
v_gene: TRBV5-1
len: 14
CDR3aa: CASSRDRLSYEQYF
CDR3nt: TGCGCCAGCAGCCGAGACAGGCTCTCCTACGAGCAGTACTTC

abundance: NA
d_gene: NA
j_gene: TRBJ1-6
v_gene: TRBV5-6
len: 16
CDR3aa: CASSFSRRIENSPLHF
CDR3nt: TGTGCCAGCAGCTTTTCGCGGAGAATAGAAAATTCACCCCTCCACTTT

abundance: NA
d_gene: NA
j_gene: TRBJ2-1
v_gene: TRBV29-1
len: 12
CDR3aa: CSVVLGLNEQFF
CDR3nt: TGCAGCGTTGTTCTGGGTCTGAATGAGCAGTTCTTC

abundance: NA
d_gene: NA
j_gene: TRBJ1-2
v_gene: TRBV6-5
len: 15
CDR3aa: CASTNQGKGGYGYTF
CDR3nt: TGTGCCAGCACCAATCAGGGGAAGGGCGGCTATGGCTACACCTTC

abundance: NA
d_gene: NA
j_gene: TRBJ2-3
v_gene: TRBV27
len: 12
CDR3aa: CASGRPLDTQYF
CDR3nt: TGTGCCAGCGGACGTCCCTTGGATACGCAGTATTTT

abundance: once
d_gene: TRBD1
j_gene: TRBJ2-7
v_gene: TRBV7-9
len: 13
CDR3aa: CAGGRGPGDEQYF
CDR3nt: TGTGCCGGCGGTAGGGGGCCGGGCGACGAGCAGTACTTC

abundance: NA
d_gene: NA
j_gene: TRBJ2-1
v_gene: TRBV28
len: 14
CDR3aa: CASMVRGSSNEQFF
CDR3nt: TGTGCCAGCATGGTACGAGGGAGTAGTAATGAGCAGTTCTTC

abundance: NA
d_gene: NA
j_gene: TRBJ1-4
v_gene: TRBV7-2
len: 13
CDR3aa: CASSPGMGEKLFF
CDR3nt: TGTGCCAGCTCTCCGGGTATGGGTGAAAAACTGTTTTTT

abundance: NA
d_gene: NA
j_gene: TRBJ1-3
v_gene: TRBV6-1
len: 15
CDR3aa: CASSEPGTDGNTIYF
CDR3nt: TGTGCCAGCAGTGAACCAGGGACCGATGGAAACACCATATATTTT

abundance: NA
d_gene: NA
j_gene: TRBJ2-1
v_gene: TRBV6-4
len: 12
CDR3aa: CASSDSHYEQFF
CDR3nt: TGTGCCAGCAGTGACTCCCACTATGAGCAGTTCTTC

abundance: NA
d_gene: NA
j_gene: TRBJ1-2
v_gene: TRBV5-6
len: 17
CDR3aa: CASSLETGLEINYGYTF
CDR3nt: TGTGCCAGCAGCTTGGAAACAGGGTTGGAGATAAACTATGGCTACACCTTC

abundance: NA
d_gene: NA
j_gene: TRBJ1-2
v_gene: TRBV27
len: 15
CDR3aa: CASSPGPTSNYGYTF
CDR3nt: TGTGCCAGCAGCCCCGGACCGACCTCTAACTATGGCTACACCTTC

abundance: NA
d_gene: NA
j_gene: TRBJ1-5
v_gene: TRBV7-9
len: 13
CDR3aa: CASQNTGNQPQHF
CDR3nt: TGTGCCAGCCAAAATACAGGGAATCAGCCCCAGCATTTT

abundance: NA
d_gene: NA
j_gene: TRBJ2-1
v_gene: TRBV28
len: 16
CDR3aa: CASRPYKIGTRYEQFF
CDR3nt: TGTGCCAGCAGGCCCTACAAGATCGGTACGCGCTATGAGCAGTTCTTC

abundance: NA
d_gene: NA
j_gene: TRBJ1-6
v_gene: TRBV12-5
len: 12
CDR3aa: CASGLYERQLHF
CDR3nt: TGTGCTAGTGGTTTGTATGAACGCCAACTCCACTTT

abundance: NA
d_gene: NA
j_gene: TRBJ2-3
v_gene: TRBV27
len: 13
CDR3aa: CASSPYPADTQYF
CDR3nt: TGTGCCAGCAGTCCATACCCCGCCGATACGCAGTATTTT

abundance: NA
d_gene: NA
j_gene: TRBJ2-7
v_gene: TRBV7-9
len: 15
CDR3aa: CASSLVGSPSYEQYF
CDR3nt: TGTGCCAGCAGCTTAGTCGGCAGCCCCTCCTACGAGCAGTACTTC

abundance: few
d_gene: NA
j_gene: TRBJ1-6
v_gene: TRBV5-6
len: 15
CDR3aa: CASSLFYLANSPLHF
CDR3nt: TGTGCCAGCAGCTTGTTCTATCTGGCCAATTCACCCCTCCACTTT

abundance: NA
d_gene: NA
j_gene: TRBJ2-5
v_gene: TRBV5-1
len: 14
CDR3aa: CASSPTSGRETQYF
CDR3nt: TGCGCCAGCAGCCCGACTAGTGGGCGAGAGACCCAGTACTTC

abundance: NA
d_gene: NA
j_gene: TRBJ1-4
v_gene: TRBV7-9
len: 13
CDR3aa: CASSFRGNEKLFF
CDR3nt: TGTGCCAGCAGCTTCCGAGGAAATGAAAAACTGTTTTTT

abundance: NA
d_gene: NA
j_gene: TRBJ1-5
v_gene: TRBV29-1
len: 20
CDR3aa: CSVDPDAPGNPGSSNQPQHF
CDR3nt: TGCAGCGTTGATCCGGACGCCCCCGGCAACCCAGGGAGTAGCAATCAGCCCCAGCATTTT

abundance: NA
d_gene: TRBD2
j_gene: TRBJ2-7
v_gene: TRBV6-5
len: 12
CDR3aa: CASRSGAYEQYF
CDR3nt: TGTGCCAGCAGAAGCGGGGCCTACGAGCAGTACTTC

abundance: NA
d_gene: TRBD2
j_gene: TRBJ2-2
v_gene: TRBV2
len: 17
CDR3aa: CASREAGGPVVAGELFF
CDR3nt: TGTGCCAGCAGAGAAGCGGGGGGGCCGGTTGTGGCCGGGGAGCTGTTTTTT

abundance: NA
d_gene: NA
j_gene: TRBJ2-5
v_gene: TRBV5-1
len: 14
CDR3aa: CASSADYLGETQYF
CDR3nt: TGCGCCAGCAGCGCGGACTACCTCGGGGAGACCCAGTACTTC

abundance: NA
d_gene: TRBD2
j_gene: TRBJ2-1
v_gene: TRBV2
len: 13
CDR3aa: CASSGLAGDEQFF
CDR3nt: TGTGCCAGCAGTGGGCTAGCGGGGGATGAGCAGTTCTTC

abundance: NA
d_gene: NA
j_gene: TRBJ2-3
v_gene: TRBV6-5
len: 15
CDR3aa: CASSYSGGLADTQYF
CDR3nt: TGTGCCAGCAGTTACTCAGGGGGGCTCGCAGATACGCAGTATTTT

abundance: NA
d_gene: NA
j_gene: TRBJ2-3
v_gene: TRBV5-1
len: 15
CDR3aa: CASSFRTSNAHTQYF
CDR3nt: TGCGCCAGCAGCTTCCGGACATCAAATGCACATACGCAGTATTTT

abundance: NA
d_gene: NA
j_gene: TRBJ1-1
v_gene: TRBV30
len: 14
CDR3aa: CAWSEGGWNTEAFF
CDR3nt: TGTGCCTGGAGTGAGGGCGGTTGGAACACTGAAGCTTTCTTT

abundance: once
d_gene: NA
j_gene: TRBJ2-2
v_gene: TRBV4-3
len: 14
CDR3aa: CASSQLSDGGELFF
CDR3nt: TGCGCCAGCAGCCAGCTTAGCGATGGCGGGGAGCTGTTTTTT

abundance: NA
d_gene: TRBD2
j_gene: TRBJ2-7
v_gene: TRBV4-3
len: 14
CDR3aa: CASSQGGSSYEQYF
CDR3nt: TGCGCCAGCAGCCAGGGGGGGAGCTCCTACGAGCAGTACTTC

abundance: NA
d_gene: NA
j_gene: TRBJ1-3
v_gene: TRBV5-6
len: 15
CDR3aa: CASSFGPGSGNTIYF
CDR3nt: TGTGCCAGCAGCTTCGGTCCAGGCTCTGGAAACACCATATATTTT

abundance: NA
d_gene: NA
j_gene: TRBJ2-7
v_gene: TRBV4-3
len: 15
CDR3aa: CASSQDTGSSYEQYF
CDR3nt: TGCGCCAGCAGCCAAGATACGGGGAGCTCCTACGAGCAGTACTTC

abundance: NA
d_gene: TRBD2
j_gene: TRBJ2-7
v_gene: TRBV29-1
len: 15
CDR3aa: CSVETTSGVFWVQYF
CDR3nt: TGCAGCGTTGAGACGACTAGCGGGGTCTTCTGGGTGCAGTACTTC

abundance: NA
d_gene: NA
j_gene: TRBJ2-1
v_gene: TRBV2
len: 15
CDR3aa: CASSEYRGSYNEQFF
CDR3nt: TGTGCCAGCAGTGAATATAGGGGCTCCTACAATGAGCAGTTCTTC

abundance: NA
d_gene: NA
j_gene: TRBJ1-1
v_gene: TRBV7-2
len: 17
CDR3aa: CASSLVWGRFGDTEAFF
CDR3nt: TGTGCCAGCAGCTTAGTTTGGGGGCGCTTTGGGGACACTGAAGCTTTCTTT

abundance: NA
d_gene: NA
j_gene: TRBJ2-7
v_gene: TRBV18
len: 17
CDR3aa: CASSPEQRTGWPYEQYF
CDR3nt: TGTGCCAGCTCACCAGAGCAAAGGACGGGGTGGCCCTACGAGCAGTACTTC